This T cell receptor beta chain derives from a study of control samples from healthy donors and cancer patients. The germline V gene has CDR1 SEHNR and CDR2 FQNEAQ (reference sequence). Trimming cost V 2 bases and J 4 bases, with 8 bases left between them. The CDR3 has 14 amino acids. Generated by immunoSEQ multiplex PCR, the TCRdb table keeps only in-frame clones and is missing some. Of approximately 83,000 clones listed, 85% to 95% are singletons. The sample taken for sequencing was blood. The V and J genes are TRBV7-9 and TRBJ1-4; the D gene is possibly TRBD1 (6 bases). The receptor's source is a woman in her twenties or thirties in good health. CDR3 DNA sequence: TGTGCCAGCAGCTTACAGGGGTTTAATGAAAAACTGTTTTTT. Translated, it gives CASSLQGFNEKLFF. Complete variable domain (other parts from reference TRBV7-9 and TRBJ1-4): DTGVSQNPRHKITKRGQNVTFRCDPISEHNRLYWYRQTLGQGPEFLTYFQNEAQLEKSRLLSDRFSAERPKGSFSTLEIQRTEQGDSAMYLCASSLQGFNEKLFFGSGTQLSVL.